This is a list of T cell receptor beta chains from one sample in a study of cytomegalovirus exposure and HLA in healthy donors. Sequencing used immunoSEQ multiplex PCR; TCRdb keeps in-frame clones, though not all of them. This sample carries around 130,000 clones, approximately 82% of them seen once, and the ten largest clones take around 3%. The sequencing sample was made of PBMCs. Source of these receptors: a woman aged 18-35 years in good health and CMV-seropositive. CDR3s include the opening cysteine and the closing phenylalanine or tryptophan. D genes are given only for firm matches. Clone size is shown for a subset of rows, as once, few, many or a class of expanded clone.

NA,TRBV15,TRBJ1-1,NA,CATSRLEGRVAFF,TGTGCCACCAGCCGATTAGAAGGCCGGGTGGCTTTCTTT
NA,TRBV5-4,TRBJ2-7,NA,CASSPDATGLYEQYF,TGTGCCAGCAGCCCTGACGCCACAGGATTGTACGAGCAGTACTTC
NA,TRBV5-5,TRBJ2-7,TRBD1,CASSPGTGMYEQYF,TGTGCCAGCAGCCCCGGGACAGGGATGTACGAGCAGTACTTC
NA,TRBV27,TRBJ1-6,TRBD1,CASSPGTGTLHF,TGTGCCAGCAGCCCTGGGACAGGGACGCTCCACTTT
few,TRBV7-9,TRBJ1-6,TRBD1,CSSSSPGQNNSPLHF,TGTTCCAGCAGCTCGCCGGGACAGAATAATTCACCCCTCCACTTT
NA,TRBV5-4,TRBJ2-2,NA,CASSFRPYTGELFF,TGTGCCAGCAGCTTCAGGCCTTACACCGGGGAGCTGTTTTTT
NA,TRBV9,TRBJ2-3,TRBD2,CASSERAGVSTDTQYF,TGTGCCAGCAGCGAGAGAGCGGGGGTAAGCACAGATACGCAGTATTTT
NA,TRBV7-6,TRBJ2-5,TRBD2,CASSLGGGTQYF,TGTGCCAGCAGCTTGGGCGGGGGTACCCAGTACTTC
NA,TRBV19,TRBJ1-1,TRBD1,CASSIGQGMNTEAFF,TGTGCCAGTAGTATCGGACAGGGAATGAACACTGAAGCTTTCTTT
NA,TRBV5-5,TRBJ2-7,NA,CASSFVDTVNEQYF,TGTGCCAGCAGCTTTGTGGACACCGTAAACGAGCAGTACTTC
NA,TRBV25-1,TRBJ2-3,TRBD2,CASSESLSRGGPTDTQYF,TGTGCCAGCAGTGAATCCCTAAGCCGGGGGGGACCCACAGATACGCAGTATTTT
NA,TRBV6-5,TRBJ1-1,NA,CASSYDRRGNTEAFF,TGTGCCAGCAGTTACGATCGGCGGGGTAACACTGAAGCTTTCTTT
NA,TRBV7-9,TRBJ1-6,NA,CASSLAWGHPGTLHF,TGTGCCAGCAGCTTAGCGTGGGGACACCCGGGGACCCTCCACTTT
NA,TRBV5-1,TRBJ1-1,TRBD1,CAGSQQDRGIVPEAFF,TGCGCCGGCAGCCAACAGGACAGGGGAATTGTTCCTGAAGCTTTCTTT
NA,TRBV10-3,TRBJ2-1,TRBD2,CAIERESSYNEQFF,TGTGCCATTGAGCGGGAGAGCTCCTACAATGAGCAGTTCTTC
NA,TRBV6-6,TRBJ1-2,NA,CASSYCQSYGYTF,TGTGCCAGCAGTTACTGCCAGTCCTATGGCTACACCTTC
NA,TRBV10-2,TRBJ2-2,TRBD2,CASRQAGGAGELFF,TGCGCCAGCAGACAAGCGGGGGGAGCCGGGGAGCTGTTTTTT
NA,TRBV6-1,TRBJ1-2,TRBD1,CASSVGGQRTNYGYTF,TGTGCCAGCAGTGTCGGGGGACAGAGGACTAACTATGGCTACACCTTC
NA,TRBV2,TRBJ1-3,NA,CASSRDRPGNTIYF,TGTGCCAGCAGTCGAGACAGGCCAGGAAACACCATATATTTT
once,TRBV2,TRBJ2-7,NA,CASSVGGAYEQYF,TGTGCCAGCAGTGTTGGCGGGGCCTACGAGCAGTACTTC
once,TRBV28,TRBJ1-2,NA,CASSPLGGGVVGYTF,TGTGCCAGCAGCCCCTTGGGGGGTGGGGTAGTAGGCTACACCTTC
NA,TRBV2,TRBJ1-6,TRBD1,CASSLRDSNNSPLHF,TGTGCCAGCAGCCTCCGGGACAGCAATAATTCACCCCTCCACTTT
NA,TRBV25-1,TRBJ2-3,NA,CASSEGATDTQYF,TGTGCCAGCAGTGAGGGGGCCACAGATACGCAGTATTTT
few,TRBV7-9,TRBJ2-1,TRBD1,CASSPLGQGTNEQFF,TGTGCCAGCAGCCCCCTGGGACAGGGGACGAATGAGCAGTTCTTC
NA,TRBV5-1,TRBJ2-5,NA,CASSLEAGSGETQYF,TGCGCCAGCAGCTTGGAGGCAGGTTCGGGGGAGACCCAGTACTTC
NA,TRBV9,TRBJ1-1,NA,CASSAQVMNTEAFF,TGTGCCAGCAGCGCCCAGGTGATGAACACTGAAGCTTTCTTT
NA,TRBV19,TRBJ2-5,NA,CASSMGWDTEPSQETQYF,TGTGCCAGTAGTATGGGTTGGGACACCGAACCTTCCCAAGAGACCCAGTACTTC
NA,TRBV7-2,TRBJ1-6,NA,CASSSGANSPLHF,TGTGCCAGCAGCTCAGGGGCCAATTCACCCCTCCACTTT
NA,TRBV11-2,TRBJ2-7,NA,CASSLSQGTYEQYF,TGTGCCAGCAGCCTCAGTCAGGGAACCTACGAGCAGTACTTC
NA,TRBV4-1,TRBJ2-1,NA,CASSLRDNGSDEQFF,TGCGCCAGCAGCCTCCGGGACAACGGTTCGGATGAGCAGTTCTTC
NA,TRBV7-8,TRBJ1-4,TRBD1,CASSLKDRNMTTNEKLFF,TGTGCCAGCAGCTTAAAGGACAGGAACATGACAACTAATGAAAAACTGTTTTTT
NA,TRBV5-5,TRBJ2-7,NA,CASSLWSGEQYF,TGTGCCAGCAGCTTGTGGTCAGGGGAGCAGTACTTC
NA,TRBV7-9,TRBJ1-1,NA,CASSTTGFGTEAFF,TGTGCCAGCAGCACTACAGGGTTCGGCACTGAAGCTTTCTTT
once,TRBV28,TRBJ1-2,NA,CASSYALPGLRAYYTF,TGTGCCAGCAGTTATGCCCTCCCGGGTCTCAGGGCCTACTACACCTTC
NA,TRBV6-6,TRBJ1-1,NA,CASSYSKQGNTEAFF,TGTGCCAGCAGTTACTCGAAACAGGGAAACACTGAAGCTTTCTTT
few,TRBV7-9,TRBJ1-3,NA,CSSSLGDSSGNTIYF,TGTTCCAGCAGCTTAGGTGACAGCTCTGGAAACACCATATATTTT
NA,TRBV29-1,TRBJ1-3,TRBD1,CSGDRNRGLYTIYF,TGCAGCGGGGATCGAAACAGGGGGCTATACACCATATATTTT
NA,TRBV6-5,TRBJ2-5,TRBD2,CASSSPKRGQETQYF,TGTGCCAGCAGTTCCCCAAAGCGGGGGCAAGAGACCCAGTACTTC
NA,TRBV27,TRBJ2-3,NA,CASSAGTPYDTQYF,TGTGCCAGCAGCGCCGGGACACCTTATGATACGCAGTATTTT
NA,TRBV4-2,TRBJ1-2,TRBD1,CASSQEEGALGGYTF,TGTGCCAGCAGCCAAGAGGAGGGGGCGCTTGGCGGCTACACCTTC
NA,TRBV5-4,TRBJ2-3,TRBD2,CASSLLAGADTQYF,TGTGCCAGCAGCTTGCTAGCGGGGGCAGATACGCAGTATTTT
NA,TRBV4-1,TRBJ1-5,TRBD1,CASSQEGGPATPQHF,TGCGCCAGCAGCCAAGAAGGGGGCCCGGCTACGCCCCAGCATTTT
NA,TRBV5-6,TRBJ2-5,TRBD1,CASSLGQGDWETQYF,TGTGCCAGCAGCTTGGGACAGGGGGATTGGGAGACCCAGTACTTC
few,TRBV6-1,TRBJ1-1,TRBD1,CASSLQGRHTEAFF,TGTGCCAGCAGCTTACAGGGGCGACACACTGAAGCTTTCTTT
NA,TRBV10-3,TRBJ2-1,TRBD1,CAISEGGQSYNEQFF,TGTGCCATCAGTGAGGGGGGACAGTCTTACAATGAGCAGTTCTTC
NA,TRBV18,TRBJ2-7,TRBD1,CASSLPGQKSYEQYF,TGTGCCAGCTCACTACCGGGACAGAAATCCTACGAGCAGTACTTC
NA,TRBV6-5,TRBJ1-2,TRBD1,CASSDRGYGYTF,TGTGCCAGCAGTGACAGGGGATACGGCTACACCTTC
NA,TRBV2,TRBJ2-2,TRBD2,CASSSSGGGTGELFF,TGTGCCAGCAGTTCGAGCGGGGGGGGCACCGGGGAGCTGTTTTTT
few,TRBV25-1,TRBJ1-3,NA,CATLGLNTIYF,TGTGCCACCTTGGGCCTCAACACCATATATTTT
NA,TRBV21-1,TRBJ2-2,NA,CASSSKDREAGELFF,TGTGCCAGCAGCTCCAAGGACAGGGAAGCCGGGGAGCTGTTTTTT
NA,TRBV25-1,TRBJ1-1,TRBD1,CASSTGTGISASEAFF,TGTGCCAGCAGCACCGGGACAGGGATTAGCGCATCTGAAGCTTTCTTT
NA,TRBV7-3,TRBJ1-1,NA,CASSLSVDTEAFF,TGTGCCAGCAGCTTATCGGTAGACACTGAAGCTTTCTTT
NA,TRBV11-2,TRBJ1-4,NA,CASSLFGATNEKLFF,TGTGCCAGCAGCTTATTTGGGGCGACTAATGAAAAACTGTTTTTT
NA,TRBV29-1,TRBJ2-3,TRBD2,CSVRLAGGHTDTQYF,TGCAGCGTTAGGCTGGCGGGGGGACACACAGATACGCAGTATTTT
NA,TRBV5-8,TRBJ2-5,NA,CASRHNWPEQETQYF,TGTGCCAGCAGACACAACTGGCCGGAGCAAGAGACCCAGTACTTC
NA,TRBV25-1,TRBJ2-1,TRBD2,CASTPVLAGASNEQFF,TGTGCCAGCACCCCCGTACTAGCGGGGGCCAGCAATGAGCAGTTCTTC
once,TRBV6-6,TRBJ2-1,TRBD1,CAGQGQLGDEQFF,TGTGCCGGCCAGGGACAGCTAGGGGATGAGCAGTTCTTC
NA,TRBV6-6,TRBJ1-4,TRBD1,CASRKHDRGLDEKLFF,TGTGCCAGCAGAAAACACGACAGGGGGCTGGATGAAAAACTGTTTTTT
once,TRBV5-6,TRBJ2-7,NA,CASSFGMAGYEQYF,TGTGCCAGCAGCTTTGGAATGGCAGGTTACGAGCAGTACTTC